This entry describes one T cell receptor beta chain. There is no known antigen for this receptor. It has no much larger one-base neighbor in the sample; base qualities were not kept. In the germline V gene, CDR1 corresponds to SGHTA and CDR2 to FQGNSA. Clipping removes 5 bases from V and 11 bases from J, with 8 as the unmatched junction base count. The CDR3 has 14 amino acids, counting the end cysteine and phenylalanine. The CDR3 DNA has 42 bases and is translated from base 1. This sample is part of a study of blood T cell repertoires in COVID-19 (dated by TCRdb to between 2020 and 2021). Describing the broader study: Collaborator samples came from the United States, Italy and Spain and covered acute and convalescent phases of COVID-19. The prospective study material was composed of cDNA or gDNA derived from T cells, B-cell-depleted T cells, or PBMCs. Deeply sampled blood TCRbeta repertoires from subjects exposed to, actively infected with, or recovered from COVID-19 were included in the dataset. The repertoires were released in a freely available public database meant as a resource for research on the immune response to SARS-CoV-2. The samples were drawn from the first 160 participants of the ongoing ImmuneRACE study and from some 1,300 subjects provided by 6 global collaborators. The sample metadata nearly always contained a de-identified subject ID, COVID-19 status, age in years and sex. Where available, HLA class I and class II types were taken from metadata supplied by the sample provider and were not determined by assay-based typing.

TCRbeta CDR3 regions were amplified from genomic DNA by means of the immunoSEQ Assay, a bias-controlled multiplex PCR. In the authors' own workflow: Nucleated cell counts per sample were estimated from amplification of reference gene primers within the assay. Sequence reads were collapsed and filtered to measure the absolute abundance of every unique TCRbeta CDR3 rearrangement. For each sample, productive Simpson clonality was calculated as the square root of Simpson's diversity index over productive rearrangements. TCRdb took this table from immuneACCESS and kept in-frame rearrangements with V and J called. Such tables lack part of the clones; where checked against another copy, unresolved V genes explain under half of the gap, and the rest is unexplained. V and J calls and clone size come straight from that table; D and trimming were deduced from the DNA. For this sample there are under 200,000 clones; roughly 84% appear just once. The top ten constitute roughly 9.5% of the sample.

General findings and caveats noted by the study authors: How much clinical and demographic metadata was included differed by source and by participant, and the metadata was provided uncurated.

Collaborating institutions collected whole blood in K2EDTA tubes following their own protocols. For TCRbeta analysis, collaborators shipped samples in one of three forms: frozen whole blood, isolated PBMCs, or DNA extracted from either of those sample types. This chain joins TRBV7-2 to TRBJ1-6; 8 bases in between match TRBD1. The receptor's source is a woman of 80 years or more with active or convalescent COVID-19. Sequencing used peripheral blood. The CDR3 region reads CASSLDRGGTPLHF. The nucleotide sequence reads TGTGCCAGCAGCCTTGACAGGGGTGGGACACCCCTCCACTTT.